These 12 T cell receptor beta chains were sequenced from one sample in a study of blood T cell repertoires in COVID-19 (dated by TCRdb to between 2020 and 2021). Libraries came from the immunoSEQ multiplex PCR assay. Held by TCRdb, this immuneACCESS table contains in-frame sequences only and omits some clones. Under half of the omission traces to an unresolved V gene where checked; the cause of the rest is unknown. The table for this sample lists approximately 260,000 clones; around 88% of them were counted only once. The leading ten clones occupy 3% to 4% of the sample. Material for sequencing was PBMCs or T cells enriched from blood (not recorded which). These receptors were obtained from a woman between 40 and 50 years old with acute COVID-19.

V usage is TRBV5-1 and J usage is TRBJ2-7; maybe TRBD2 (6 bases). Germline V gene lookup returns CDR1 SGHRS and CDR2 YFSETQ. With 6 bases removed from V and 1 base from J, the gap between germline ends came to 11 bases. The CDR3 covers 13 residues. Written as DNA, the CDR3 is TGCGCCAGCACACCGGGACTGTCCTACGAGCAGTACTTC. Translating it yields CASTPGLSYEQYF.

The chain uses TRBV24-1 and TRBJ1-2, with 8 bases aligning to TRBD1. The CDR3 length is 14 residues. The V gene's germline CDR1 is KGHDR and CDR2 SFDVKD. With 3 bases clipped from V and 5 bases from J, the junction kept 4 bases outside the gene matches. The CDR3 DNA sequence: TGTGCCACCAGTGATGCAGGGGGCGCATATGGCTACACCTTC. This codes for CATSDAGGAYGYTF.

This chain joins TRBV19 and TRBJ2-3; 10 bases agree with TRBD1. After removal of 5 bases from V and 5 bases from J, the junction contained 4 bases not matched to a gene. The length of the CDR3 is 14 residues. CDR1 LNHDA and CDR2 SQIVND come from the germline V gene (reference sequence). The chain's CDR3 is CASSPRTGGDTQYF. CDR3 nucleotide sequence: TGTGCCAGTAGTCCCCGGACAGGGGGAGATACGCAGTATTTT.

The V gene is TRBV7-9, the J gene TRBJ2-1, with TRBD2 identical over 16 bases. CDR3 length: 19 amino acids. The ends lost 5 bases at V and 5 bases at J; junction bases unmatched: 12. Germline loops: CDR1 SEHNR, CDR2 FQNEAQ (reference sequence). CDR3 sequence (DNA): TGTGCCAGCAGCCCCCAGGGGACTAGCGGGAGGGCCGGGGACAATGAGCAGTTCTTC. The encoded protein is CASSPQGTSGRAGDNEQFF. Full variable domain (missing parts from reference TRBV7-9 and TRBJ2-1): DTGVSQNPRHKITKRGQNVTFRCDPISEHNRLYWYRQTLGQGPEFLTYFQNEAQLEKSRLLSDRFSAERPKGSFSTLEIQRTEQGDSAMYLCASSPQGTSGRAGDNEQFFGPGTRLTVL.

The genes are TRBV7-3 and TRBJ1-1; 7 bases agree with TRBD1. CDR1 SGHTA and CDR2 FQGTGA come from the germline V gene. V gave up 5 bases and J gave up 1 base; unmatched junction bases: 7. The CDR3 runs to 15 residues. In DNA, the CDR3 is TGTGCCAGCAGCCAGGCGGGACAGCCGAACACTGAAGCTTTCTTT. Residues: CASSQAGQPNTEAFF.

The CDR3 DNA reads TGTGCCAGCAGCGCCCCTGGGAGCCAGGGGAGAGACTACACCTTC. Translation: CASSAPGSQGRDYTF. The rearrangement joins TRBV13 to TRBJ1-2; TRBD1 might be the D (6 bases). V was pared by 5 bases and J by 10 bases, with 23 bases between. The CDR3 is 15 residues long. CDR1 is PRHDT, CDR2 FYEKMQ, per germline (reference sequence).

CDR3 amino acids: CASSILGTGNTEAFF. The DNA of the CDR3 is TGCGCCAGCAGCATCCTCGGGACAGGCAACACTGAAGCTTTCTTT. V gene TRBV5-1 combines with J gene TRBJ1-1; 8 bases are shared with TRBD1. Germline trimming cut 4 bases from V and 2 bases from J; bases unmatched to any gene: 7. The CDR3 is made up of 15 amino acids. Germline CDR1 reads SGHRS; CDR2 reads YFSETQ. Variable domain in full (rest from reference TRBV5-1 and TRBJ1-1): KAGVTQTPRYLIKTRGQQVTLSCSPISGHRSVSWYQQTPGQGLQFLFEYFSETQRNKGNFPGRFSGRQFSNSRSEMNVSTLELGDSALYLCASSILGTGNTEAFFGQGTRLTVV.

The chain is built from TRBV5-1 and TRBJ2-2; a weak D match, TRBD1 (5 bases). Germline V gives CDR1 SGHRS, CDR2 YFSETQ. CDR3 size: 15 residues. V dropped 4 bases and J dropped 0 bases, with 10 bases sitting between them. CDR3 sequence reads: CASSQTVPNTGELFF. The DNA of the CDR3 is TGCGCCAGCAGCCAGACAGTCCCGAACACCGGGGAGCTGTTTTTT.

Only a few counts were recorded for this clone. This rearrangement joins TRBV4-2 to TRBJ1-2; tentatively, D is TRBD1 (5 bases). V lost 3 bases, J lost 7 bases, and 21 bases lay in between. The CDR3 runs to 16 residues. Germline loops: CDR1 LGHNA, CDR2 YNFKEQ. The CDR3 here is CASSQKSRQAGLGYTF. The CDR3 nucleotides are TGTGCCAGCAGCCAGAAGTCCCGCCAGGCGGGACTTGGCTACACCTTC.

The genes are TRBV2 and TRBJ1-1, with TRBD1 as a possible D gene (5 bases). The germline V gene has CDR1 SNHLY and CDR2 FYNNEI. V was trimmed by 8 bases and J by 1 base, leaving 8 bases between them. This CDR3 contains 12 residues. The CDR3 bases are TGTGCCAGCGGACACGAGAACACTGAAGCTTTCTTT. Translated, it gives CASGHENTEAFF.

The rearrangement links TRBV5-4 to TRBJ2-7; TRBD2 matches 9 bases. CDR3 length equals 14 residues. The J segment lost 7 bases and the V segment lost 3 bases, leaving 8 bases of the junction unmatched. Germline assignment: CDR1 SGHNT and CDR2 YYREEE (reference sequence). The CDR3: CASSSQAGGKEQYF. DNA for the CDR3: TGTGCCAGCAGCTCGCAAGCGGGAGGTAAAGAGCAGTACTTC.

The gene calls are TRBV4-1 and TRBJ2-7, with 8 positions matching TRBD2. Germline loops: CDR1 MGHRA, CDR2 YSYEKL. The V segment lost 4 bases and the J segment 3 bases; nucleotides outside the gene matches: 2. This CDR3 spans 13 amino acids. This CDR3 reads CASSRTSLYEQYF. The CDR3 DNA follows: TGCGCCAGCAGCCGGACTAGCCTCTACGAGCAGTACTTC.